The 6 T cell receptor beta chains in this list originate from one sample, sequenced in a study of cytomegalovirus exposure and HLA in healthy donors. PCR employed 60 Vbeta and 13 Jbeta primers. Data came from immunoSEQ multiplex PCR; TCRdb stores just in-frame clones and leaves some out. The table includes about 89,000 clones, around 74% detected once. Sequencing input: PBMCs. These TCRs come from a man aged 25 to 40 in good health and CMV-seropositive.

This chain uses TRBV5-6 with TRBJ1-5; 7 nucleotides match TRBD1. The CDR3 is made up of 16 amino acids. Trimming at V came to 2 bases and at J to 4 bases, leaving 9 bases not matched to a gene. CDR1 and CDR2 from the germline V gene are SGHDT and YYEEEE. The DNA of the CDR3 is TGTGCCAGCAGCTTAACCCCGGGACAGCATAATCAGCCCCAGCATTTT. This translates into CASSLTPGQHNQPQHF.

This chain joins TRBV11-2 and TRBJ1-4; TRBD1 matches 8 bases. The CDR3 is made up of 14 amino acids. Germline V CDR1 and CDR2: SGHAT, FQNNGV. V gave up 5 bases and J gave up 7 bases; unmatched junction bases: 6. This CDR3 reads CASSPRTGREKLFF. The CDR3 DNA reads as TGTGCCAGCAGCCCTCGGACAGGGCGTGAAAAACTGTTTTTT.

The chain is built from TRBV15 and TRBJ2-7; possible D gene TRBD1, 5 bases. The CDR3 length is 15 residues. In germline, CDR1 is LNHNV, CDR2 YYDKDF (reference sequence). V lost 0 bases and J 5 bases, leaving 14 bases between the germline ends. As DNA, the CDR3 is TGTGCCACCAGCAGAGATCAGGGATCTAGGGACGAGCAGTACTTC. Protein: CATSRDQGSRDEQYF.

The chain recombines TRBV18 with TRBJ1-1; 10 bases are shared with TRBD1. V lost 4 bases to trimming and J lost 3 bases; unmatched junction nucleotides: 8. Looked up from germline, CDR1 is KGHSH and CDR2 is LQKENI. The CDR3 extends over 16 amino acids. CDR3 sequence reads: CASSQGIGQGDTEAFF. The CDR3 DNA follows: TGTGCCAGCTCACAAGGGATCGGACAGGGGGACACTGAAGCTTTCTTT.

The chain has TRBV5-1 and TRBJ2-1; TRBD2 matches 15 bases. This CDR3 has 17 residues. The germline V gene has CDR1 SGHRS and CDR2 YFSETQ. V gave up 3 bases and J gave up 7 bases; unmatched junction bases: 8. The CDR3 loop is CASSWTSGGAGKNEQFF. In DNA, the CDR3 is TGCGCCAGCAGCTGGACTAGCGGGGGGGCCGGCAAGAATGAGCAGTTCTTC.

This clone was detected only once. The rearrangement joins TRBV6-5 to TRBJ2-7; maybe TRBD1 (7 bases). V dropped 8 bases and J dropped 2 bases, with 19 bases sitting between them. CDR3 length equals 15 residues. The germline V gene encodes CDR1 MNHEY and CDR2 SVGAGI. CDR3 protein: CASRPAGTAAYEQYF. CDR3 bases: TGTGCCAGCCGTCCTGCGGGGACAGCAGCCTACGAGCAGTACTTC.